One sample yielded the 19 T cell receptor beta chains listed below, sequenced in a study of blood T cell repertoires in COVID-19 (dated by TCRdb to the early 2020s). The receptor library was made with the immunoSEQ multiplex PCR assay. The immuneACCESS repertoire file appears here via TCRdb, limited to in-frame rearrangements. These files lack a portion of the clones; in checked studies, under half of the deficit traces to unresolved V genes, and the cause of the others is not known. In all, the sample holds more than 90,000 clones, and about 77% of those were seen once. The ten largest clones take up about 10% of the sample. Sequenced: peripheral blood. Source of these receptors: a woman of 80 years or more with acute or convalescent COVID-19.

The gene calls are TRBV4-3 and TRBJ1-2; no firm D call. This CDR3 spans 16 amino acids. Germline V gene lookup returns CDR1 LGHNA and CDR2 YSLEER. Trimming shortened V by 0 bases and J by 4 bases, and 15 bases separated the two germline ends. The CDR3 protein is CASSQDLGVTAYGYTF. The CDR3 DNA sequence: TGCGCCAGCAGCCAAGATCTCGGAGTAACGGCCTATGGCTACACCTTC.

The CDR3 DNA sequence: TGTGCCAGCAGTGAAGCGCGTAGCGGGAGACGAGGGGAGCAGTACTTC. As protein: CASSEARSGRRGEQYF. The V and J genes are TRBV6-1 and TRBJ2-7, with 9 positions matching TRBD2. Trimming at V came to 0 bases and at J to 7 bases, leaving 10 bases not matched to a gene. This CDR3 is built from 16 residues. The germline gives CDR1 MNHNS, CDR2 SASEGT.

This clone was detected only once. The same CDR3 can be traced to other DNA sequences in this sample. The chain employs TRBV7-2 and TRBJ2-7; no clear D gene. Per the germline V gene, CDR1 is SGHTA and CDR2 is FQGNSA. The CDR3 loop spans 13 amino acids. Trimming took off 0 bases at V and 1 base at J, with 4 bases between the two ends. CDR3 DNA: TGTGCCAGCAGCTTAGCTAGATCCTACGAGCAGTACTTC. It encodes CASSLARSYEQYF.

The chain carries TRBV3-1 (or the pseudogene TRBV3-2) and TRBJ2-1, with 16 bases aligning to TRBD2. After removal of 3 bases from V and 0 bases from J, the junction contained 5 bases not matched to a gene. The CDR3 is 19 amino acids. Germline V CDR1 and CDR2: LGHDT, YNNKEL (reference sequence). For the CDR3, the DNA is TGTGCCAGCAGCCAGGGACTAGCGGGGGGGGACAGCTCCTACAATGAGCAGTTCTTC. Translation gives CASSQGLAGGDSSYNEQFF.

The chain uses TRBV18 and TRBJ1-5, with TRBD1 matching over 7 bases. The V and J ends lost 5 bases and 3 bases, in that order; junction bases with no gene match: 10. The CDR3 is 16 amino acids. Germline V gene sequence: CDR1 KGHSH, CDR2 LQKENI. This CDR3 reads CASSSSTGAYNQPQHF. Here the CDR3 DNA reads TGTGCCAGCTCATCTTCTACAGGGGCCTACAATCAGCCCCAGCATTTT.

CDR3 in DNA: TGTGCCAGCAGCGGGGCGAGCTCCTATAATTCACCCCTCCACTTT. Encoded protein: CASSGASSYNSPLHF. The chain links TRBV5-4 to TRBJ1-6, with D perhaps TRBD1 (5 bases). V lost 4 bases to trimming and J lost 0 bases, with 8 bases between them. In germline, CDR1 is SGHNT, CDR2 YYREEE (reference sequence). This CDR3 is built from 15 residues.

The CDR3 nucleotides read TGTGCCATCGCCGTGGGTGTAGCGGAGTACGAGCAGTACTTC. This encodes CAIAVGVAEYEQYF. The chain recombines TRBV10-3 with TRBJ2-7; TRBD2 is a possible D gene (6 bases). CDR3 length: 14 residues. Trimming shortened V by 8 bases and J by 4 bases, and 18 bases separated the two germline ends. Germline V gene sequence: CDR1 ENHRY, CDR2 SYGVKD.

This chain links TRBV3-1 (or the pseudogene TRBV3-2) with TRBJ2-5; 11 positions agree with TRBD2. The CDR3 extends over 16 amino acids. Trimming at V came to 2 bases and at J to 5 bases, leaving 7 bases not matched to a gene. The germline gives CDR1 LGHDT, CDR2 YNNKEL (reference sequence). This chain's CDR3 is CASSQLSSGGAETQYF. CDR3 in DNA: TGTGCCAGCAGCCAACTGAGTAGCGGGGGGGCGGAGACCCAGTACTTC.

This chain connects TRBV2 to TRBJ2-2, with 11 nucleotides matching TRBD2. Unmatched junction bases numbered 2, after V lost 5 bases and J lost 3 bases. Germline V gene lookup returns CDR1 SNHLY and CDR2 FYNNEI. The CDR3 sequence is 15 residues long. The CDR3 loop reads CASSSGLADTGELFF. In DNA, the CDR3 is TGTGCCAGCAGTTCGGGACTAGCGGACACCGGGGAGCTGTTTTTT.

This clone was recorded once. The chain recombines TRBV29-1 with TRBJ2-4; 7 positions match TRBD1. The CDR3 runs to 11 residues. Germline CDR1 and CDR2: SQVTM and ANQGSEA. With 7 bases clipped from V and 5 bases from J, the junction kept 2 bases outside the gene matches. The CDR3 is CSAQGENIQYF. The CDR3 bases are TGCAGCGCGCAGGGGGAAAACATTCAGTACTTC.

Here the CDR3 DNA reads TGTGCCAGCAGCTCCTTGGGGGCAGTATACTCTGGAAACACCATATATTTT. This codes for CASSSLGAVYSGNTIYF. The chain joins TRBV7-2 to TRBJ1-3, with D possibly being TRBD1 (6 bases). The CDR3 contains 17 residues. The germline V gene has CDR1 SGHTA and CDR2 FQGNSA. The V gene lost 4 bases and the J gene lost 0 bases, with 16 bases spanning the gap.

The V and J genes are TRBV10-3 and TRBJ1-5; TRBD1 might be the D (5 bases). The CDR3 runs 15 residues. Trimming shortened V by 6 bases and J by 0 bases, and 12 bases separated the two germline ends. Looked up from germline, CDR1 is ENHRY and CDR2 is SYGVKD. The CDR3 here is CAIRPGGDSNQPQHF. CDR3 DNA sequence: TGTGCCATCAGGCCTGGGGGGGATAGCAATCAGCCCCAGCATTTT.

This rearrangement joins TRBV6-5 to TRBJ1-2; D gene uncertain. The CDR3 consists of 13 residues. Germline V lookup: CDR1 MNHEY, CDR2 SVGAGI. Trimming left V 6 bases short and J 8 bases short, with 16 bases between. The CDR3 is CASSQERGTGYTF. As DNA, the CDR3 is TGTGCCAGCAGCCAAGAGCGGGGAACCGGCTACACCTTC.

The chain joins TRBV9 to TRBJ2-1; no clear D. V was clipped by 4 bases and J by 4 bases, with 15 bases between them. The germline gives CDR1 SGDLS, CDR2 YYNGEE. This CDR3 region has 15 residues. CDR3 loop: CASSLEAENYNEQFF. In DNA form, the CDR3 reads TGTGCCAGCAGCCTCGAGGCCGAGAATTACAATGAGCAGTTCTTC. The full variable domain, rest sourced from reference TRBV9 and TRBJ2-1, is DSGVTQTPKHLITATGQRVTLRCSPRSGDLSVYWYQQSLDQGLQFLIQYYNGEERAKGNILERFSAQQFPDLHSELNLSSLELGDSALYFCASSLEAENYNEQFFGPGTRLTVL.

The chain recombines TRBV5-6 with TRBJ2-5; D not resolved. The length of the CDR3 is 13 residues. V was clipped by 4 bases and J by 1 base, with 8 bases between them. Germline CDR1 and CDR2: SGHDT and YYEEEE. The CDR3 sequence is CASSRRVQETQYF. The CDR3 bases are TGTGCCAGCAGCCGCCGGGTCCAAGAGACCCAGTACTTC.

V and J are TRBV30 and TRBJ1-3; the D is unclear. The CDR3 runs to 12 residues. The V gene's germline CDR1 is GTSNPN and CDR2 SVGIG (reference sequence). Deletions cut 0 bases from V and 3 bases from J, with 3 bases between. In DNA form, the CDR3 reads TGTGCCTGGAGTGTCGGTGGAAACACCATATATTTT. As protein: CAWSVGGNTIYF.

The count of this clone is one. CDR3 DNA: TGTGCCAGCAGTTTCGGAGGTTACACTGAAGCTTTCTTT. This translates into CASSFGGYTEAFF. The rearrangement links TRBV27 to TRBJ1-1, with D unresolved. Germline V gene sequence: CDR1 MNHEY, CDR2 SMNVEV (reference sequence). Trimming took off 3 bases at V and 3 bases at J, with 8 bases between the two ends. The CDR3 spans 13 residues.

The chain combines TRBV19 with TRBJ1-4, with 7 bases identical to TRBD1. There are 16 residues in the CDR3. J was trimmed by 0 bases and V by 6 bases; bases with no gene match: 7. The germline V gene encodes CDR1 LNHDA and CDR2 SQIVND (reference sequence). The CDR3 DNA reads TGTGCCAGTAGATCCACAGGGGATGCAACTAATGAAAAACTGTTTTTT. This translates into CASRSTGDATNEKLFF.

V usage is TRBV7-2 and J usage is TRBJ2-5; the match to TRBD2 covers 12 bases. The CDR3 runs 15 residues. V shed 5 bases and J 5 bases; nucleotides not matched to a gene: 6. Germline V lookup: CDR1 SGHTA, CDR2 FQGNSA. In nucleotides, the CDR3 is TGTGCCAGCAGCCGTACTAGCGGGGGGAGGGAGACCCAGTACTTC. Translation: CASSRTSGGRETQYF. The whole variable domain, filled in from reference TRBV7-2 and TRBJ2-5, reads GAGVSQSPSNKVTEKGKDVELRCDPISGHTALYWYRQSLGQGLEFLIYFQGNSAPDKSGLPSDRFSAERTGGSVSTLTIQRTQQEDSAVYLCASSRTSGGRETQYFGPGTRLLVL.